The 32 T cell receptor beta chains below were found in one sample sequenced in a study of blood T cell repertoires in COVID-19. The repertoire was sequenced with immunoSEQ multiplex PCR; TCRdb's copy has only in-frame clones and lacks some. This table has around 340,000 clones, just over 85% appearing once. What was sequenced was PBMCs or T cells enriched from blood (not recorded which). The receptors originated from a woman aged 40 to 50 with acute COVID-19.

This chain joins TRBV20-1 and TRBJ1-2; the D is unclear. The germline V and J ends were trimmed by 1 base and 8 bases, with 8 bases remaining between them. Germline CDR1 DFQATT, CDR2 SNEGSKA (reference sequence). The CDR3 has 11 residues. This CDR3 reads CSARAVRGYTF. The CDR3 nucleotides read TGCAGTGCTAGAGCAGTCCGCGGCTACACCTTC.

The rearrangement joins TRBV27 to TRBJ2-7; no clear D gene. V dropped 2 bases and J dropped 2 bases, with 10 bases sitting between them. The germline V gene has CDR1 MNHEY and CDR2 SMNVEV (reference sequence). The CDR3 is 14 residues long. The CDR3 DNA follows: TGTGCCAGCAGTTTAAGCTACCCGACCTACGAGCAGTACTTC. Its protein product is CASSLSYPTYEQYF.

The chain has TRBV12-3 or TRBV12-4 and TRBJ1-4; D is unclear. CDR3 length: 13 residues. V was trimmed by 5 bases and J by 5 bases, leaving 9 bases between them. CDR3 coding DNA: TGTGCCAGCAGTCCGGTGCCGAATGAAAAACTGTTTTTT. As protein: CASSPVPNEKLFF.

This chain uses TRBV19 with TRBJ1-4, with no clear D. The V and J ends lost 6 bases and 6 bases respectively, with 14 bases between them. Germline CDR1 is LNHDA and CDR2 is SQIVND (reference sequence). The CDR3 runs to 14 residues. CDR3: CASRGMDWDEKLFF. The CDR3 nucleotides are TGTGCCAGTAGGGGGATGGACTGGGATGAAAAACTGTTTTTT.

The chain links TRBV6-5 to TRBJ2-1; maybe TRBD2 (5 bases). This CDR3 has 16 amino acids. Germline V lookup: CDR1 MNHEY, CDR2 SVGAGI. V was pared by 4 bases and J by 7 bases, with 20 bases between. DNA for the CDR3: TGTGCCAGCAGTTTAAGCGGAGCCCGAGGAAATAATGAGCAGTTCTTC. Translation: CASSLSGARGNNEQFF.

The rearrangement uses TRBV19 and TRBJ2-5, with 10 positions matching TRBD2. Germline CDR1 LNHDA, CDR2 SQIVND (reference sequence). CDR3 length equals 17 residues. The junction had 15 bases not matched to a gene; V was cut back by 5 bases and J by 6 bases. The CDR3 reads CASSSIPSSGSLKTQYF. The CDR3 coding sequence is TGTGCCAGTAGTTCTATCCCCTCTAGCGGGAGTTTGAAGACCCAGTACTTC.

The gene calls are TRBV7-2 and TRBJ2-5; TRBD2 aligns across 8 bases. This CDR3 is built from 16 residues. Trimming at V came to 6 bases and at J to 2 bases, leaving 11 bases not matched to a gene. The germline gives CDR1 SGHTA, CDR2 FQGNSA. CDR3 in amino acids: CASRHFSSGGQETQYF. DNA of the CDR3: TGTGCCAGCAGACACTTTTCGAGCGGGGGACAAGAGACCCAGTACTTC.

The V and J genes are TRBV3-1 (or the pseudogene TRBV3-2) and TRBJ1-2, with a possible D match to TRBD1 (6 bases). The germline CDR1 and CDR2 sequences are LGHDT and YNNKEL (reference sequence). This CDR3 has 15 residues. Trimming left V 2 bases short and J 4 bases short, with 14 bases between. The CDR3 reads CASSQSSGAVYGYTF. CDR3 in DNA: TGTGCCAGCAGCCAATCGTCAGGGGCGGTCTATGGCTACACCTTC.

The V gene is TRBV5-1, the J gene TRBJ2-2, with TRBD2 identical over 11 bases. The V segment lost 4 bases and the J segment 2 bases; nucleotides outside the gene matches: 4. The V gene's germline CDR1 is SGHRS and CDR2 YFSETQ. This CDR3 contains 16 residues. The CDR3 DNA is TGCGCCAGCAGCATACTAGCGGGGGTAAACACCGGGGAGCTGTTTTTT. Protein: CASSILAGVNTGELFF.

The genes are TRBV11-3 and TRBJ2-1; 8 bases are a match to TRBD2. CDR3 size: 15 residues. Germline V gives CDR1 SGHNT, CDR2 YENEEA. V was clipped by 6 bases and J by 6 bases; unmatched bases: 10. The CDR3 sequence: CASSQSGRGFNEQFF. CDR3 nucleotides: TGTGCCAGCAGTCAGAGCGGGAGAGGCTTCAATGAGCAGTTCTTC.

In its sample, this clone was seen once. The chain carries TRBV28 and TRBJ1-2; D call uncertain. This CDR3 is 14 amino acids long. V was pared by 6 bases and J by 4 bases, with 15 bases between. The germline V gene encodes CDR1 MDHEN and CDR2 SYDVKM. In DNA, the CDR3 is TGTGCCAGCAGCACTTTGGTATCTGGCTATGGCTACACCTTC. Encoded protein: CASSTLVSGYGYTF.

This clone is a singleton in its sample. This chain uses TRBV11-3 with TRBJ2-3; 9 positions agree with TRBD1. The V segment lost 1 base and the J segment 2 bases; nucleotides outside the gene matches: 7. Per germline, CDR1 SGHNT and CDR2 YENEEA. The CDR3 contains 17 residues. The CDR3 reads CASSLGRTGATTDTQYF. CDR3 coding DNA: TGTGCCAGCAGCTTAGGTCGGACAGGGGCCACCACAGATACGCAGTATTTT.

The DNA of the CDR3 is TGTGCCAGCAGCTCCAAATTTCGGGACAGGGGTATGAACACTGAAGCTTTCTTT. It is translated as CASSSKFRDRGMNTEAFF. This rearrangement joins TRBV3-1 (or the pseudogene TRBV3-2) to TRBJ1-1; TRBD1 matches at 10 bases. This CDR3 has 18 residues. CDR1 LGHDT and CDR2 YNNKEL come from the germline V gene (reference sequence). The V and J ends lost 5 bases and 0 bases, in that order; junction bases with no gene match: 12.

This chain uses TRBV28 with TRBJ2-3; TRBD1 agrees at 7 bases. V shed 4 bases and J 8 bases; nucleotides not matched to a gene: 12. CDR3 length: 15 residues. Per germline, CDR1 MDHEN and CDR2 SYDVKM. The CDR3 nucleotides read TGTGCCAGCAGTTGGGTGGAAGGGGGCTGGGGTACGCAGTATTTT. This codes for CASSWVEGGWGTQYF. Using reference TRBV28 and TRBJ2-3 for the parts outside the CDR3, the full variable domain is DVKVTQSSRYLVKRTGEKVFLECVQDMDHENMFWYRQDPGLGLRLIYFSYDVKMKEKGDIPEGYSVSREKKERFSLILESASTNQTSMYLCASSWVEGGWGTQYFGPGTRLTVL.

This rearrangement joins TRBV28 to TRBJ1-3; no definite D call. Deletions cut 8 bases from V and 3 bases from J, with 14 bases between. This CDR3 is 14 amino acids long. Germline values: CDR1 MDHEN, CDR2 SYDVKM. CDR3 sequence: CASYPAGNGNTIYF. As DNA, the CDR3 is TGTGCCAGCTACCCCGCGGGGAATGGAAACACCATATATTTT.

This clone was seen a handful of times. V is TRBV6-5 and J is TRBJ1-5; 10 nucleotides line up with TRBD1. With V trimmed by 8 bases and J by 4 bases, 2 bases remained unmatched. Germline V gene data show CDR1 as MNHEY and CDR2 as SVGAGI. The CDR3 contains 13 residues. The CDR3 here is CASAGQGNQPQHF. In nucleotides, the CDR3 is TGTGCCAGCGCGGGACAGGGGAATCAGCCCCAGCATTTT.

The chain carries TRBV2 and TRBJ2-5; 7 nucleotides match TRBD2. Germline CDR1 reads SNHLY; CDR2 reads FYNNEI. Trimming cost V 2 bases and J 1 base; bases outside gene matches: 19. The CDR3 is 20 amino acids. This chain's CDR3 is CASSEWEGIAKGASQETQYF. The DNA for the CDR3 is TGTGCCAGCAGTGAATGGGAGGGAATCGCTAAGGGAGCGTCCCAAGAGACCCAGTACTTC.

The chain links TRBV7-8 to TRBJ2-7, with D perhaps matching TRBD2 (5 bases). From germline, CDR1 is SGHVS and CDR2 FQNEAQ. The CDR3 is made up of 13 amino acids. The V end was cut by 5 bases, the J end by 4 bases, with 12 bases between. CDR3 loop: CASSPPAGYEQYF. The DNA for the CDR3 is TGTGCCAGCAGCCCCCCCGCGGGTTACGAGCAGTACTTC.

CDR3 sequence: CASGLAGYNEQFF. The CDR3 bases are TGTGCCAGTGGCCTAGCGGGGTACAATGAGCAGTTCTTC. The gene calls are TRBV19 and TRBJ2-1, with 9 bases identical to TRBD2. CDR1 and CDR2 (germline): LNHDA, SQIVND (reference sequence). Unmatched junction bases numbered 3, after V lost 8 bases and J lost 4 bases. This CDR3 is built from 13 residues.

The chain couples TRBV4-2 to TRBJ1-4; 7 bases are a match to TRBD1. J lost 0 bases, V lost 4 bases, and 8 bases had no gene match. The CDR3 sequence is 17 residues long. Germline CDR1 is LGHNA and CDR2 is YNFKEQ. The CDR3 DNA is TGTGCCAGCAGCCTCGGACAGGAGTTTGCAACTAATGAAAAACTGTTTTTT. Its translation is CASSLGQEFATNEKLFF.

V is TRBV14 and J is TRBJ2-1, with no clear D. The CDR3 length is 16 residues. Germline assignment: CDR1 SGHDN and CDR2 FVKESK. With 1 base removed from V and 0 bases from J, the gap between germline ends came to 10 bases. The CDR3 sequence is CASSQVRWSSYNEQFF. Written as DNA, the CDR3 is TGTGCCAGCAGCCAAGTTAGGTGGAGCTCCTACAATGAGCAGTTCTTC.

This chain connects TRBV6-5 to TRBJ2-1; D might be TRBD1 (6 bases). Germline V gene lookup returns CDR1 MNHEY and CDR2 SVGAGI. The CDR3 totals 16 residues. Trimming left V 1 base short and J 0 bases short, with 10 bases between. In DNA, the CDR3 is TGTGCCAGCAGTTACTGGGACAAGAGCTCCTACAATGAGCAGTTCTTC. Its translation is CASSYWDKSSYNEQFF.

This clone was seen just once. The CDR3 DNA follows: TGTGCCAGCAGGCTGCTTGACAGGGCTAATTCACCCCTCCACTTT. Translation: CASRLLDRANSPLHF. The chain links TRBV13 to TRBJ1-6; 7 bases match TRBD1. The CDR3 is 15 residues long. In germline, CDR1 is PRHDT, CDR2 FYEKMQ (reference sequence). Losses at the gene ends were 6 bases for V and 6 bases for J; bases not matched to a gene: 8.

The gene calls are TRBV7-2 and TRBJ1-1; TRBD1 matches at 7 bases. The germline V gene encodes CDR1 SGHTA and CDR2 FQGNSA. There are 14 residues in the CDR3. J lost 1 base, V lost 3 bases, and 2 bases had no gene match. The CDR3 reads CASSFRDRNTEAFF. In nucleotides, the CDR3 is TGTGCCAGCAGCTTCCGGGACAGGAACACTGAAGCTTTCTTT.

The chain joins TRBV3-1 (or the pseudogene TRBV3-2) to TRBJ1-3, with D unresolved. Trimming took off 1 base at V and 0 bases at J, with 16 bases between the two ends. Germline values: CDR1 LGHDT, CDR2 YNNKEL (reference sequence). The CDR3 sequence is 18 residues long. CDR3: CASSQVLPGESSGNTIYF. The CDR3 DNA reads as TGTGCCAGCAGCCAAGTTCTACCAGGCGAGAGCTCTGGAAACACCATATATTTT.

The J gene is TRBJ1-5, the V gene TRBV19; a weak D match, TRBD1 (6 bases). From germline, CDR1 is LNHDA and CDR2 SQIVND (reference sequence). CDR3 length: 17 amino acids. V was cut by 3 bases and J by 4 bases, with 19 bases left in between. CDR3: CASSILSLGQGNQPQHF. Here the CDR3 DNA reads TGTGCCAGTAGTATCTTGTCGCTTGGGCAGGGGAATCAGCCCCAGCATTTT.

The J gene is TRBJ2-2, the V gene TRBV2; 8 positions match TRBD2. V dropped 7 bases and J dropped 3; count of bases not matched to a gene: 4. The CDR3 has 14 amino acids. Germline CDR1 and CDR2: SNHLY and FYNNEI. Here the CDR3 DNA reads TGTGCCAGCAACGTAGCGGGATACACCGGGGAGCTGTTTTTT. As protein: CASNVAGYTGELFF.

The V gene is TRBV7-2, the J gene TRBJ1-5, with unresolved D. Germline-derived CDR1 and CDR2 are SGHTA and FQGNSA. There are 16 residues in the CDR3. Trimming took off 5 bases at V and 0 bases at J, with 14 bases between the two ends. Written as DNA, the CDR3 is TGTGCCAGCAGCCCCGAGACAATTTATAGCAATCAGCCCCAGCATTTT. Protein sequence: CASSPETIYSNQPQHF.

CDR3 region: CASLFPSTDTQYF. In DNA, the CDR3 is TGTGCCAGCCTCTTTCCCAGCACAGATACGCAGTATTTT. The J gene is TRBJ2-3, the V gene TRBV28; D gene uncertain. The germline gives CDR1 MDHEN, CDR2 SYDVKM. The CDR3 is 13 amino acids. The V end was cut by 8 bases, the J end by 0 bases, with 9 bases between.

The V gene is TRBV5-5, the J gene TRBJ1-1; possibly TRBD1 for D (5 bases). V shed 4 bases and J shed 7 bases, with 23 bases lying between them. CDR3 size: 16 residues. In germline, CDR1 is SGHKS, CDR2 YYEKEE (reference sequence). In DNA form, the CDR3 reads TGTGCCAGCAGCCGGGATCGACCGGGGGGTAGGGGTGAAGCTTTCTTT. Translation gives CASSRDRPGGRGEAFF.

This chain connects TRBV18 to TRBJ1-4; 7 bases match TRBD1. CDR3 length equals 15 residues. V shed 0 bases and J 8 bases; nucleotides not matched to a gene: 6. The germline V gene has CDR1 KGHSH and CDR2 LQKENI. CDR3 DNA sequence: TGTGCCAGCTCACCACCAGGGGGCGCGTTCGAAAAACTGTTTTTT. This encodes CASSPPGGAFEKLFF.

The CDR3 loop is CAITTGGVGTEAFF. The CDR3 coding sequence is TGTGCCATCACGACAGGGGGCGTCGGCACTGAAGCTTTCTTT. The V gene is TRBV10-3, the J gene TRBJ1-1, with 10 bases that match TRBD1. The CDR3 has 14 amino acids. Trimming at V came to 7 bases and at J to 4 bases, leaving 6 bases not matched to a gene. Germline CDR1 and CDR2: ENHRY and SYGVKD.